This T cell receptor beta chain emerged from a study of molecular identifiers for immune sequencing clone quantification listed by TCRdb under 2018. About the investigation overall: In a replicate experiment, RNA from around 20,000 or 100,000 naive CD8 T cells was split into five aliquots, four of which were sequenced. The study was a methods study using CD8 T cells to benchmark molecular-identifier clustering-based TCR repertoire sequencing (MIDCIRS) and TCR RNA copy counting. Findings and caveats that apply to the study as a whole: Clones above 20 RNA copies held over 98% of molecules in CMV-specific effector cells but under 1% in naive cells. Without barcode sub-clustering, chimeric consensus sequences inflated TCR diversity; chimeras reached as high as 47%. Highly expanded clone sizes could be underestimated because identical TCR molecules may share a barcode. Modeling estimated 2.5 to 3.5 recovered TCR RNA copies per cell, compared with about 10 by digital PCR, which implies 30% to 35% capture efficiency. Spiked-in Jurkat TCR RNA (approximately 10 copies' worth), which is not part of the donor repertoire, was contained in the naive libraries. Spiked-in Jurkat TCR RNA equal to a single cell's worth was reported to be detectable even within 1,200,000 naive CD8 T cells.

The library came from PCR. The listed sequencing device is Illumina HiSeq 4000. Bulk TCR libraries were prepared as previously described, using TCR primers listed in Table S5. The Qiagen AllPrep DNA/RNA kit was used to purify total RNA. Before analysis, reads from multiple sequencing runs of the same library were pooled. The authors' pipeline ran thus. Only reads with exact TCR constant sequence were kept, trimmed to 150 nt, and grouped by their 12-nt molecular barcodes. Reads inside each barcode group were sub-clustered using a 15% Levenshtein threshold, and a quality-weighted consensus sequence was constructed for each RNA molecule. Non-functional sequences were discarded, and so were lower-count sequences lying one edit away from another sequence. On the basis of fitting two negative binomial distributions, barcode sub-clusters with fewer than 20% of the maximum read count were discarded. TCRdb cleaned the public reads at Q25 with fastp, built clones with MiXCR and kept in-frame beta chains. Each entry merges the rows of one CDR3 protein and shows their most common DNA and genes. The V and J calls come from TCRdb's annotation, not from the publication. Across this sample there are about 300,000 distinct CDR3 sequences, with 20% to 25% seen only once. The ten top clones hold approximately 0.85% of the sample.

Libraries of naive CD8 T cells were built from around 18,000 to 910,000 sorted cells, with 10%, 30% or 50% of the purified RNA used. On a BD FACSAria II, naive CD8 T cells were FACS-sorted as CD8+CD4-CCR7+CD45RA+ and collected into RLT Plus buffer. To test detection sensitivity, Jurkat RNA equivalent to roughly nine TCR copies was spiked into samples of roughly 18,000-1,000,000 naive CD8 T cells. CD8 T cells were enriched with RosetteSep CD8+ T Cell Enrichment Cocktail and Ficoll-Paque, followed by ACK red cell lysis. The germline V gene encodes CDR1 SGHDT and CDR2 YYEEEE. The CDR3 runs 14 residues from the cysteine to the phenylalanine. Of the read, only the CDR3 DNA is kept; its 42 bases are in frame from base 1. V lost 3 bases and J lost 3 bases, and the count of bases not matched to a germline gene is 3. In this sample, this clonotype turned up many times. The antigen this receptor binds is unknown. Per-nucleotide qualities are absent, and no much larger clonotype sits a single base away.

Specimen: naive CD8+ T cells from blood, with Jurkat cell RNA spiked in. Taken with the paper, the label for cell subset or site translates to: FACS-sorted CD8+CD4-CCR7+CD45RA+ naive T cells. The chain was built from TRBV5-6 and TRBJ2-7; TRBD1 fits 10 bases in the junction. This sequence was found in a human donor in good health. Some libraries in this study had Jurkat cell RNA spiked in. At the DNA level, the sequence is TGTGCCAGCAGCTGGGACAGGGGTGGCTACGAGCAGTACTTC. Translated, this is CASSWDRGGYEQYF.